Listed below are T cell receptor beta chains from one sample, sequenced in a study of patients and donors after allogeneic stem cell transplantation. From the RT-PCR reads, TCRdb called clonotypes with MiXCR, one entry per CDR3 protein. The profile covers around 150,000 distinct CDR3 sequences, with roughly 31% appearing a single time and about 3.3% taken by the ten largest. Sequenced material: blood, either unsorted or a sorted T cell fraction (not recorded which). The receptors come from a human donor who was either an allogeneic HSCT recipient or a stem cell or donor lymphocyte infusion donor (not recorded which). It is not recorded whose cells these are; they may come from a transplant donor. Both conserved end residues are part of each CDR3. Fields, in order: J gene, CDR3 length, D gene, clone size, V gene, CDR3 DNA, CDR3 protein. D genes are given only for firm matches. Some rows have no size entry. The others give once, few or many, or a class for an expanded clone.

J: TRBJ2-2
length: 14
D: .
size: .
V: TRBV20-1
DNA: TGCAGTGCTAGTAGGAGAAGGACTACCCGGGAGCTGTTTTTT
CDR3: CSASRRRTTRELFF

J: TRBJ1-4
length: 15
D: .
size: many
V: TRBV9
DNA: TGTGCCAGCAGCGTATCCAGCAGGGGAGGTGAAAAACTGTTTTTT
CDR3: CASSVSSRGGEKLFF

J: TRBJ1-1
length: 13
D: .
size: .
V: TRBV7-3
DNA: TGTGCCAGCAGCCCCGCCGGCGGGACTGAAGCTTTCTTT
CDR3: CASSPAGGTEAFF

J: TRBJ2-7
length: 16
D: .
size: .
V: TRBV4-3
DNA: TGCGCCAGCAGCCCCACTTACACTCGGCGGCGCTACGAGCAGTACTTC
CDR3: CASSPTYTRRRYEQYF

J: TRBJ1-6
length: 16
D: TRBD1
size: few
V: TRBV27
DNA: TGTGCCAGCAGGAACCGGGACAGCTTATATAATTCACCCCTCCACTTT
CDR3: CASRNRDSLYNSPLHF

J: TRBJ2-3
length: 14
D: TRBD2
size: few
V: TRBV12-3/TRBV12-4
DNA: TGTGCCAGCAGCACCGGGACTACCACAGATACGCAGTATTTT
CDR3: CASSTGTTTDTQYF

J: TRBJ1-2
length: 12
D: .
size: .
V: TRBV12-3/TRBV12-4
DNA: TGTGCCAGCAGTTTCGGGGCTCGGGGCTACACCTTC
CDR3: CASSFGARGYTF

J: TRBJ2-2
length: 14
D: .
size: .
V: TRBV5-1
DNA: TGCGCCAGCAGCTTGCGGGCCCCCACCGGGGAGCTGTTTTTT
CDR3: CASSLRAPTGELFF

J: TRBJ2-1
length: 16
D: .
size: .
V: TRBV5-1
DNA: TGCGCCAGCAGCGTAGCGACCCATAGCTCCTACAATGAGCAGTTCTTC
CDR3: CASSVATHSSYNEQFF

J: TRBJ1-2
length: 14
D: TRBD1
size: .
V: TRBV10-3
DNA: TGTGCCATCAGTGAAGAGGGGGCTGGCTATGGCTACACCTTC
CDR3: CAISEEGAGYGYTF

J: TRBJ2-1
length: 19
D: .
size: .
V: TRBV21-1
DNA: TGTGCCAGCAGCAGAAGATCTAGCGGGAAGAAAAGCTCCTACAATGAGCAGTTCTTC
CDR3: CASSRRSSGKKSSYNEQFF

J: TRBJ2-7
length: 14
D: .
size: .
V: TRBV4-2
DNA: TGTGCCAGCAGCCAAGATGTCGGGAGCTACGAGCAGTACTTC
CDR3: CASSQDVGSYEQYF

J: TRBJ2-1
length: 14
D: .
size: .
V: TRBV19
DNA: TGTGCCAGTAATCGGGGTTCCCCTTACAATGAGCAGTTCTTC
CDR3: CASNRGSPYNEQFF

J: TRBJ1-2
length: 15
D: .
size: .
V: TRBV9
DNA: TGTGCCAGCAGCGTTTTCCCAGGCGACCTCTATGGCTACACCTTC
CDR3: CASSVFPGDLYGYTF

J: TRBJ1-2
length: 14
D: .
size: .
V: TRBV9
DNA: TGTGCCAGCAGCGTAGGGTCGGCTTATTCGAGCTACACCTTC
CDR3: CASSVGSAYSSYTF

J: TRBJ1-1
length: 18
D: .
size: few
V: TRBV27
DNA: TGTGCCAGCAGTCCCCGTCGGACAGTTCTCGGGTTGAACACTGAAGCTTTCTTT
CDR3: CASSPRRTVLGLNTEAFF

J: TRBJ1-2
length: 14
D: TRBD1
size: few
V: TRBV28
DNA: TGTGCCAGCAGTCCCGACAGGGGCGTCTATGGCTACACCTTC
CDR3: CASSPDRGVYGYTF

J: TRBJ2-7
length: 15
D: TRBD1
size: few
V: TRBV12-3/TRBV12-4
DNA: TGTGCCAGCAGTTTCGGACAGGGGGCTAACTACGAGCAGTACTTC
CDR3: CASSFGQGANYEQYF

J: TRBJ2-1
length: 12
D: .
size: .
V: TRBV12-3/TRBV12-4
DNA: TGTGCCAGCAGGACACGGACCAATGAGCAGTTCTTC
CDR3: CASRTRTNEQFF

J: TRBJ1-5
length: 15
D: .
size: .
V: TRBV18
DNA: TGTGCCAGCTCGCCCTCAGGCTTGGGCAATCAGCCCCAGCATTTT
CDR3: CASSPSGLGNQPQHF

J: TRBJ2-7
length: 15
D: .
size: .
V: TRBV4-2
DNA: TGTGCCAGCAGCCAAGATATTCCAGGAATGGGGGAGCAGTACTTC
CDR3: CASSQDIPGMGEQYF

J: TRBJ2-1
length: 14
D: TRBD2
size: .
V: TRBV20-1
DNA: TGCAGTGCTAGCGGGACTAGCGTAGTCGGGGAGCAGTTCTTC
CDR3: CSASGTSVVGEQFF

J: TRBJ2-7
length: 13
D: .
size: .
V: TRBV9
DNA: TGTGCCAGCAGCGACGGGTCCTCCTACGAGCAGTACTTC
CDR3: CASSDGSSYEQYF

J: TRBJ2-1
length: 13
D: .
size: once
V: TRBV3-1
DNA: TGTGCCAGCAGCCAAGAATTGGACGATGAGCAGTTCTTC
CDR3: CASSQELDDEQFF

J: TRBJ2-3
length: 14
D: .
size: .
V: TRBV10-3
DNA: TGTGCCATCAGCGACGAGAGGGCCACAGATACGCAGTATTTT
CDR3: CAISDERATDTQYF

J: TRBJ2-1
length: 16
D: TRBD2
size: few
V: TRBV20-1
DNA: TGCAGTGCTAGGAACCCCCCGGGAGGGTCCTACAATGAGCAGTTCTTC
CDR3: CSARNPPGGSYNEQFF

J: TRBJ2-3
length: 16
D: TRBD2
size: .
V: TRBV4-3
DNA: TGCGCCAGCAGCGTGATAGGAGGGGAGGGCCCAGGTACGCAGTATTTT
CDR3: CASSVIGGEGPGTQYF

J: TRBJ1-1
length: 18
D: TRBD1
size: many
V: TRBV3-1
DNA: TGTGCCAGCAGCTCAGGGGGAACAGGAGTGTTCTGGAACACTGAAGCTTTCTTT
CDR3: CASSSGGTGVFWNTEAFF

J: TRBJ1-5
length: 14
D: .
size: few
V: TRBV7-8
DNA: TGTGCCAGCAGCTTTTCGCTAGGGAATCAGCCCCAGCATTTT
CDR3: CASSFSLGNQPQHF

J: TRBJ1-4
length: 15
D: TRBD1
size: few
V: TRBV7-9
DNA: TGTGCCAGCAGCAAACGGGGACAGAGTAATGAAAAACTGTTTTTT
CDR3: CASSKRGQSNEKLFF

J: TRBJ1-4
length: 13
D: TRBD1
size: .
V: TRBV11-2
DNA: TGTGCCAGCAGCCAGGACAGGGCTCGGGAACTGTTTTTT
CDR3: CASSQDRARELFF

J: TRBJ2-4
length: 14
D: TRBD1
size: many
V: TRBV20-1
DNA: TGCAGTGCTAGGGATCCAGCCGGGACAGTTATTCAGTACTTC
CDR3: CSARDPAGTVIQYF

J: TRBJ2-2
length: 16
D: TRBD2
size: many
V: TRBV4-1
DNA: TGCGCCAGCAGCTTCACTAGCGGGAGTGACGCCGGGGAGCTGTTTTTT
CDR3: CASSFTSGSDAGELFF

J: TRBJ1-3
length: 12
D: .
size: many
V: TRBV20-1
DNA: TGCAGTGCTAGTGGCTCTGGAAACACCATATATTTT
CDR3: CSASGSGNTIYF

J: TRBJ2-7
length: 14
D: TRBD1
size: .
V: TRBV27
DNA: TGTGCCAGCAGTTTAAAAGGGGGCTTCGACGAGCAGTACTTC
CDR3: CASSLKGGFDEQYF

J: TRBJ2-3
length: 12
D: .
size: .
V: TRBV2
DNA: TGTGCCAGCACTCCCGGGGGAGATACGCAGTATTTT
CDR3: CASTPGGDTQYF

J: TRBJ1-3
length: 15
D: .
size: few
V: TRBV6-5
DNA: TGTGCCAGCAGTTACGGAGGGAACTCTGGAAACACCATATATTTT
CDR3: CASSYGGNSGNTIYF

J: TRBJ2-1
length: 14
D: .
size: .
V: TRBV29-1
DNA: TGCAGCGCCCCGGGACACCGCTCCTACAATGAGCAGTTCTTC
CDR3: CSAPGHRSYNEQFF

J: TRBJ2-3
length: 13
D: TRBD1
size: few
V: TRBV12-3/TRBV12-4
DNA: TGTGCCAGCAGTCCCGGACAGGCCGATACGCAGTATTTT
CDR3: CASSPGQADTQYF

J: TRBJ2-5
length: 15
D: .
size: .
V: TRBV3-1
DNA: TGTGCCAGCAGCCGATCCTGGGGGATCGGAGAGACCCAGTACTTC
CDR3: CASSRSWGIGETQYF

J: TRBJ1-1
length: 15
D: .
size: .
V: TRBV28
DNA: TGTGCCAGCACCGCCACGTGGCAGGGCAAGGATGAAGCTTTCTTT
CDR3: CASTATWQGKDEAFF

J: TRBJ1-6
length: 15
D: .
size: many
V: TRBV11-2
DNA: TGTGCCAGCAGCCCAGGAGGGTTGGCGAATTCACCCCTCCACTTT
CDR3: CASSPGGLANSPLHF

J: TRBJ2-7
length: 15
D: .
size: few
V: TRBV9
DNA: TGTGCCAGCAGCGCCGCCGGGACGGTGATCTACGAGCAGTACTTC
CDR3: CASSAAGTVIYEQYF

J: TRBJ1-3
length: 15
D: .
size: few
V: TRBV9
DNA: TGTGCCAGCAGCGTAGGGACAGCCTCTGGAAACACCATATATTTT
CDR3: CASSVGTASGNTIYF

J: TRBJ2-7
length: 14
D: TRBD2
size: few
V: TRBV7-2
DNA: TGTGCCAGCAGACCCGGGACTAGCGGCTACGAGCAGTACTTC
CDR3: CASRPGTSGYEQYF

J: TRBJ2-7
length: 16
D: TRBD2
size: few
V: TRBV4-2
DNA: TGTGCCAGCAGCCTGAGTACGGCTAGCGGGAGAGTCGAGCAGTACTTC
CDR3: CASSLSTASGRVEQYF

J: TRBJ1-6
length: 13
D: .
size: many
V: TRBV12-3/TRBV12-4
DNA: TGTGCCAGCAGTCCCGACAGGAATTCACCCCTCCACTTT
CDR3: CASSPDRNSPLHF

J: TRBJ1-4
length: 17
D: .
size: .
V: TRBV12-3/TRBV12-4
DNA: TGTGCCAGCAGTTTAACGGGGTCAGGGCCGGTTGGTGAAAAACTGTTTTTT
CDR3: CASSLTGSGPVGEKLFF

J: TRBJ2-5
length: 15
D: TRBD2
size: once
V: TRBV27
DNA: TGTGCCAGCAGTAAAGCTAGCGGGAGACGGGAGACCCAGTACTTC
CDR3: CASSKASGRRETQYF

J: TRBJ2-6
length: 18
D: TRBD1
size: .
V: TRBV29-1
DNA: TGCAGCGTCTTCCGGGACAGGGAGCTCCGCTCTGGGGCCAACGTCCTGACTTTC
CDR3: CSVFRDRELRSGANVLTF

J: TRBJ2-7
length: 11
D: .
size: .
V: TRBV27
DNA: TGTGCCAGCAGTTCAGGACCCAAGCTAGACTTC
CDR3: CASSSGPKLDF

J: TRBJ2-7
length: 17
D: TRBD2
size: .
V: TRBV6-5
DNA: TGTGCCAGCAGTTACTCGAGGCTCCCGGGACTAGCAGGCGAGCAGTACTTC
CDR3: CASSYSRLPGLAGEQYF

J: TRBJ2-1
length: 15
D: .
size: .
V: TRBV21-1
DNA: TGTGCCAGCAGCGAACAGAGACAGGGGTACAATGAGCAGTTCTTC
CDR3: CASSEQRQGYNEQFF

J: TRBJ2-1
length: 14
D: .
size: .
V: TRBV7-7
DNA: TGTGCTAGCAGTATGGGGGAGCGACACAATGAGCAGTTCTTC
CDR3: CASSMGERHNEQFF

J: TRBJ2-1
length: 14
D: .
size: .
V: TRBV5-5
DNA: TGTGCCAGCAGCTTCTTACCTAAGGGCAATGAGCAGTTCTTC
CDR3: CASSFLPKGNEQFF